The rows below give T cell receptor beta chains drawn from one sample of a study of beta chain features in type 1 diabetes. This table comes from immunoSEQ multiplex PCR, and its TCRdb copy is limited to in-frame clones, with some not included. The table shows some 230,000 clones, with roughly 9.6% occurring only once. The sample consisted of naive CD4+ T cells from blood. The receptors derive from a young woman in good health. The conserved cysteine and the conserved F or W are not part of the CDR3 here. The order of the fields is clone size, V gene, J gene, CDR3 protein. Clone size appears in some rows only: once, few, many, or a class for an expanded clone.

abundance: many; v_gene: TRBV28; j_gene: TRBJ2-1; CDR3aa: ASSFRRPPDEQF
abundance: few; v_gene: TRBV7-8; j_gene: TRBJ2-5; CDR3aa: ASSSRSSGSVLVETQY
abundance: few; v_gene: TRBV5-1; j_gene: TRBJ1-5; CDR3aa: ASSLGQGAGNQPQH
abundance: few; v_gene: TRBV7-7; j_gene: TRBJ2-1; CDR3aa: ASSLAAGGNNEQF
abundance: .; v_gene: TRBV7-9; j_gene: TRBJ2-7; CDR3aa: ASSSTERRGRYEQY
abundance: many; v_gene: TRBV7-9; j_gene: TRBJ1-1; CDR3aa: ASSPGQYTEAF
abundance: .; v_gene: TRBV11-2; j_gene: TRBJ2-6; CDR3aa: ASSFGRGPGANVLT
abundance: .; v_gene: TRBV30; j_gene: TRBJ2-7; CDR3aa: AWSAGLGVFEQY
abundance: few; v_gene: TRBV19; j_gene: TRBJ2-5; CDR3aa: ASSIKETQY
abundance: .; v_gene: TRBV5-1; j_gene: TRBJ1-3; CDR3aa: ASSGGQVGSGNTIY
abundance: .; v_gene: TRBV6-1; j_gene: TRBJ1-5; CDR3aa: ASSKGQGAGQPQH
abundance: few; v_gene: TRBV5-1; j_gene: TRBJ2-7; CDR3aa: ASSSGQQYEQY
abundance: few; v_gene: TRBV14; j_gene: TRBJ1-4; CDR3aa: ASSQEEHNEKLF
abundance: .; v_gene: TRBV7-2; j_gene: TRBJ1-2; CDR3aa: ASSLGDSYGYT
abundance: once; v_gene: TRBV6-4; j_gene: TRBJ1-5; CDR3aa: ASSVDRDQPQH
abundance: few; v_gene: TRBV5-4; j_gene: TRBJ1-2; CDR3aa: ASSLVTGDYGYT
abundance: many; v_gene: TRBV15; j_gene: TRBJ2-1; CDR3aa: ATSRDSLRYNEQF
abundance: few; v_gene: TRBV5-1; j_gene: TRBJ2-3; CDR3aa: ASSWTGDTQY
abundance: .; v_gene: TRBV19; j_gene: TRBJ1-1; CDR3aa: ASSTQTGNTEAF
abundance: many; v_gene: TRBV7-2; j_gene: TRBJ2-1; CDR3aa: ASSPRGEQF
abundance: few; v_gene: TRBV5-6; j_gene: TRBJ2-5; CDR3aa: ASTGKRYQETQY
abundance: few; v_gene: TRBV25-1; j_gene: TRBJ2-3; CDR3aa: ASSGWTGLTDTQY
abundance: few; v_gene: TRBV18; j_gene: TRBJ2-3; CDR3aa: ASSPRLTTSTDTQY
abundance: few; v_gene: TRBV30; j_gene: TRBJ1-5; CDR3aa: AWSGGVNQPQH
abundance: .; v_gene: TRBV4-1; j_gene: TRBJ2-2; CDR3aa: ASSQATPTGELF
abundance: .; v_gene: TRBV5-6; j_gene: TRBJ1-3; CDR3aa: ASSLVGNTIY
abundance: few; v_gene: TRBV10-1; j_gene: TRBJ2-1; CDR3aa: ASSDRDSNEQF
abundance: few; v_gene: TRBV18; j_gene: TRBJ2-1; CDR3aa: ASSPSGADEQF
abundance: .; v_gene: TRBV9; j_gene: TRBJ2-5; CDR3aa: ASSVGLRKETQY
abundance: few; v_gene: TRBV14; j_gene: TRBJ1-1; CDR3aa: ASSPSTGVGTEAF
abundance: .; v_gene: TRBV9; j_gene: TRBJ1-3; CDR3aa: ASSEVWDRWDSGNTIY
abundance: many; v_gene: TRBV28; j_gene: TRBJ2-5; CDR3aa: ATGDRQETQY